This T cell receptor (beta chain) originates from a study of T-cell reconstitution after alpha-beta-depleted transplantation in children. Preparation of the TCRbeta library was carried out with unique molecular identifiers. TCRdb processed the PCR reads anew with MiXCR; each CDR3 protein has one entry. The table includes approximately 640,000 distinct CDR3 sequences, approximately 16% detected once. The sequencing used PBMCs from the stem cell graft donor, collected from the stem cell graft. The origin of this receptor is a human donor who donated a stem cell graft to a child with acute myeloid leukemia.

The CDR3 spells CASTDPQNNYGYTF. In DNA, the CDR3 is TGTGCCAGCACCGACCCTCAGAATAACTATGGCTACACCTTC. The V and J genes are TRBV12-3 or TRBV12-4 and TRBJ1-2; no reliable D call. V was pared by 7 bases and J by 1 base, with 13 bases between. CDR3 length: 14 amino acids.